The 30 T cell receptor beta chains given below trace back to one sample, sequenced in a study of naive and memory T cell subsets. A UMI-containing oligonucleotide was joined by 3' ligation to the TCR cDNA template. Amplification of ligated cDNA took four PCR rounds with SP2 and nested alpha and beta constant primers. TCRdb re-called the 5' RACE reads through MiXCR, storing one row per CDR3 protein. The repertoire holds about 62,000 distinct CDR3 sequences, with 8% as singletons. The receptors originated from a female donor in good health.

This clonotype was picked up a small number of times. The V and J genes are TRBV18 and TRBJ1-1, with 9 bases aligning to TRBD1. V was clipped by 8 bases and J by 3 bases; unmatched bases: 10. Germline values: CDR1 KGHSH, CDR2 LQKENI. CDR3 length: 15 residues. The CDR3 region has the DNA TGTGCCAGCCTTACAGGGGGCGCAGGTGACACTGAAGCTTTCTTT. Its translation is CASLTGGAGDTEAFF.

This chain uses TRBV30 with TRBJ1-1, with D possibly matching TRBD1 (5 bases). The CDR3 is 14 residues long. The germline V gene encodes CDR1 GTSNPN and CDR2 SVGIG (reference sequence). V lost 3 bases, J lost 5 bases, and 16 bases lay in between. The CDR3 reads CAWRRGVRRTEAFF. Here the CDR3 DNA reads TGTGCCTGGAGGAGGGGAGTGAGGAGAACTGAAGCTTTCTTT.

There are many counts of this clonotype. The rearrangement links TRBV28 to TRBJ2-4, with TRBD2 matching over 7 bases. Looked up from germline, CDR1 is MDHEN and CDR2 is SYDVKM. V was pared by 2 bases and J by 8 bases, with 6 bases of the junction left unmatched. CDR3 size: 14 residues. The CDR3 here is CASSLGGGFHIQYF. The CDR3, as DNA: TGTGCCAGCAGTTTAGGGGGAGGGTTTCACATTCAGTACTTC.

The chain uses TRBV27 and TRBJ1-1; D gene unclear. Germline V gene sequence: CDR1 MNHEY, CDR2 SMNVEV (reference sequence). V was shortened by 3 bases and J by 5 bases, with 13 bases between the two germline ends. The CDR3 runs to 14 residues. DNA of the CDR3: TGTGCCAGCAGTTTCCTTATAGGGAAAACTGAAGCTTTCTTT. Its translation is CASSFLIGKTEAFF.

This clonotype has more than one count but fewer than ten. The V and J genes are TRBV18 and TRBJ2-5; 11 nucleotides align to TRBD2. Trimming removed 3 bases from V and 7 bases from J; junction bases left unmatched: 10. From germline, CDR1 is KGHSH and CDR2 LQKENI. The CDR3 sequence is 16 residues long. The CDR3: CASSPSLAGGSGTQYF. The CDR3 DNA reads as TGTGCCAGCTCACCTTCGCTAGCGGGAGGATCGGGGACCCAGTACTTC.

The sample holds a few counts of this clonotype. The V gene is TRBV12-3 or TRBV12-4, the J gene TRBJ2-1; TRBD2 agrees at 14 bases. The ends lost 6 bases at V and 8 bases at J; junction bases unmatched: 3. This CDR3 is 14 amino acids long. This chain's CDR3 is CASRGLAGADEQFF. CDR3 sequence (DNA): TGTGCCAGCAGGGGACTAGCGGGGGCAGATGAGCAGTTCTTC.

This clonotype appeared many times. This rearrangement joins TRBV7-3 to TRBJ2-7; possible D gene TRBD1, 6 bases. Per germline, CDR1 SGHTA and CDR2 FQGTGA. V was clipped by 5 bases and J by 0 bases, with 11 bases between them. This CDR3 is 14 amino acids long. This chain's CDR3 is CASSPTGSSYEQYF. The CDR3 DNA reads TGTGCCAGCAGCCCCACAGGGAGCTCCTACGAGCAGTACTTC. Together with reference TRBV7-3 and TRBJ2-7, the CDR3 gives the full variable domain: GAGVSQTPSNKVTEKGKYVELRCDPISGHTALYWYRQSLGQGPEFLIYFQGTGAADDSGLPNDRFFAVRPEGSVSTLKIQRTERGDSAVYLCASSPTGSSYEQYFGPGTRLTVT.

The chain uses TRBV19 and TRBJ1-2; D perhaps matches TRBD1 (6 bases). V lost 3 bases, J lost 0 bases, and 14 bases lay in between. Germline V CDR1 and CDR2: LNHDA, SQIVND (reference sequence). This CDR3 has 16 amino acids. CDR3: CASSMLEAGANYGYTF. Written as DNA, the CDR3 is TGTGCCAGTAGTATGCTGGAGGCAGGGGCTAACTATGGCTACACCTTC.

This clonotype was observed many times. This rearrangement joins TRBV27 to TRBJ1-5; no clear D. Trimming took 6 bases from V and 6 from J, leaving 12 bases between them. The CDR3 sequence is 13 residues long. Germline V lookup: CDR1 MNHEY, CDR2 SMNVEV (reference sequence). The CDR3 region is CASSLDVGQPQHF. CDR3 sequence (DNA): TGTGCCAGCAGCCTCGACGTAGGTCAGCCCCAGCATTTT.

V gene TRBV6-1 combines with J gene TRBJ2-7; the D gene is possibly TRBD2 (6 bases). Germline CDR1 reads MNHNS; CDR2 reads SASEGT. The CDR3 sequence is 14 residues long. Trimming took off 4 bases at V and 3 bases at J, with 13 bases between the two ends. Written as DNA, the CDR3 is TGTGCCAGCAGTGCCGGGAGTTGGGTCTACGAGCAGTACTTC. Encoded protein: CASSAGSWVYEQYF.

The sample holds a few counts of this clonotype. V is TRBV6-5 and J is TRBJ2-7, with 10 bases identical to TRBD2. Germline values: CDR1 MNHEY, CDR2 SVGAGI. V gave up 5 bases and J gave up 3 bases; unmatched junction bases: 7. The CDR3 totals 15 residues. In DNA form, the CDR3 reads TGTGCCAGCAGTGGGCGACTAGCGGGTCTCTACGAGCAGTACTTC. It is translated as CASSGRLAGLYEQYF.

The chain combines TRBV28 with TRBJ2-7, with 10 nucleotides matching TRBD2. The V gene end was trimmed by 3 bases and the J gene end by 0 bases; junction bases not matched to a gene: 5. Germline assignment: CDR1 MDHEN and CDR2 SYDVKM. The length of the CDR3 is 16 residues. The CDR3 coding sequence is TGTGCCAGCAGTTTCTCCGGGACTAGCGTCTCCTACGAGCAGTACTTC. Translating gives CASSFSGTSVSYEQYF.

The sample holds a few counts of this clonotype. CDR3 in amino acids: CASSVGWEGNTGELFF. CDR3 bases: TGTGCCAGCAGTGTTGGGTGGGAGGGAAACACCGGGGAGCTGTTTTTT. V is TRBV2 and J is TRBJ2-2, with 7 bases matching TRBD2. J gave up 2 bases and V 4 bases, and 7 bases lay outside the gene matches. The CDR3 covers 16 residues. Looked up from germline, CDR1 is SNHLY and CDR2 is FYNNEI.

V usage is TRBV19 and J usage is TRBJ2-7, with D tentatively TRBD1 (5 bases). Trimming took 1 base from V and 5 from J, leaving 6 bases between them. The CDR3 spans 12 residues. Germline assignment: CDR1 LNHDA and CDR2 SQIVND (reference sequence). CDR3 residues: CASSIGQNEQYF. The CDR3 DNA reads TGTGCCAGTAGTATAGGACAGAACGAGCAGTACTTC.

In its sample, this clonotype was seen many times. The rearrangement joins TRBV27 to TRBJ1-2, with D hard to call. V gave up 6 bases and J gave up 4 bases, with 18 bases separating them. Germline CDR1 is MNHEY and CDR2 is SMNVEV (reference sequence). The CDR3 runs 15 residues. This chain's CDR3 is CASSPNPAPSYGYTF. CDR3 in DNA: TGTGCCAGCAGCCCAAACCCTGCGCCCAGCTATGGCTACACCTTC.

The genes are TRBV5-1 and TRBJ1-6; perhaps TRBD1 as D (5 bases). Germline V CDR1 and CDR2: SGHRS, YFSETQ. V was pared by 3 bases and J by 7 bases, with 11 bases between. CDR3 length equals 14 residues. The CDR3 sequence: CASSSDTLNSPLHF. The CDR3 coding sequence is TGCGCCAGCAGCTCGGACACCCTCAATTCACCCCTCCACTTT.

The V and J genes are TRBV6-5 and TRBJ1-4, with TRBD1 matching over 7 bases. The CDR3 consists of 18 residues. The germline CDR1 and CDR2 sequences are MNHEY and SVGAGI. Unmatched junction bases numbered 17, after V lost 5 bases and J lost 5 bases. This CDR3 reads CASSTKRATGTVNEKLFF. CDR3 nucleotide sequence: TGTGCCAGCAGTACGAAACGGGCGACCGGGACAGTAAATGAAAAACTGTTTTTT.

The V gene is TRBV20-1, the J gene TRBJ2-5, with 11 bases that match TRBD1. Germline CDR1 DFQATT, CDR2 SNEGSKA (reference sequence). CDR3 length: 12 residues. The ends lost 3 bases at V and 9 bases at J; junction bases unmatched: 3. The CDR3 is CSARGTGGPQYF. CDR3 coding DNA: TGCAGTGCTAGGGGGACAGGGGGACCCCAGTACTTC.

This chain connects TRBV29-1 to TRBJ2-2; TRBD2 matches at 9 bases. The germline gives CDR1 SQVTM, CDR2 ANQGSEA. V lost 7 bases to trimming and J lost 3 bases; unmatched junction nucleotides: 12. The CDR3 length is 16 residues. CDR3 sequence (DNA): TGCAGCGGCAGTAGCGCTAGCGGGGAGGACACCGGGGAGCTGTTTTTT. Translated, it gives CSGSSASGEDTGELFF.

This clonotype was seen a few times. The chain has TRBV30 and TRBJ2-7; D unresolved. Trimming removed 0 bases from V and 2 bases from J, with 11 bases in between. The CDR3 sequence is 14 residues long. CDR1 GTSNPN and CDR2 SVGIG come from the germline V gene (reference sequence). CDR3 DNA: TGTGCCTGGAGTGTTGGCGGCGGAGCCTACGAGCAGTACTTC. This encodes CAWSVGGGAYEQYF.

This clonotype was observed many times. This chain links TRBV28 with TRBJ1-4; 10 nucleotides align to TRBD1. V lost 8 bases and J lost 3; bases outside the gene matches: 15. Germline V gene data show CDR1 as MDHEN and CDR2 as SYDVKM. The CDR3 extends over 18 amino acids. This CDR3 reads CASSFPSGTGVANEKLFF. CDR3 in DNA: TGTGCCAGCTCCTTTCCCTCGGGGACAGGGGTGGCTAATGAAAAACTGTTTTTT.

This clonotype was counted many times. The V and J genes are TRBV6-5 and TRBJ1-2, with TRBD1 identical over 10 bases. Trimming at V came to 5 bases and at J to 6 bases, leaving 6 bases not matched to a gene. The germline gives CDR1 MNHEY, CDR2 SVGAGI. The CDR3 loop spans 14 amino acids. CDR3 loop: CASSQTGGLDGYTF. CDR3 DNA sequence: TGTGCCAGCAGTCAGACAGGGGGCCTGGATGGCTACACCTTC.

The chain joins TRBV7-9 to TRBJ1-1; no firm D call. The ends were cut back, 4 bases at V and 7 bases at J, with 10 bases in the middle. The CDR3 totals 12 residues. Per the germline V gene, CDR1 is SEHNR and CDR2 is FQNEAQ (reference sequence). The CDR3 is CASSYSAFEAFF. Written as DNA, the CDR3 is TGTGCCAGCAGCTACAGCGCCTTTGAAGCTTTCTTT.

There are a few counts of this clonotype. The chain has TRBV3-1 and TRBJ1-1; D might be TRBD1 (6 bases). This CDR3 is 15 amino acids long. V lost 4 bases and J 3 bases, leaving 15 bases between the germline ends. Germline V gene data show CDR1 as LGHDT and CDR2 as YNNKEL (reference sequence). The CDR3 region has the DNA TGTGCCAGCAGCCCCCACAGGACAGCCGACACTGAAGCTTTCTTT. Its translation is CASSPHRTADTEAFF.

The gene calls are TRBV7-2 and TRBJ2-2, with 8 bases fitting TRBD2. The V segment lost 2 bases and the J segment 0 bases; nucleotides outside the gene matches: 8. Germline V CDR1 and CDR2: SGHTA, FQGNSA. There are 18 residues in the CDR3. CDR3 nucleotide sequence: TGTGCCAGCAGCTTACTAGCGGGCTGGGCCGCGAACACCGGGGAGCTGTTTTTT. As protein: CASSLLAGWAANTGELFF. Full variable domain (rest looked up from reference TRBV7-2 and TRBJ2-2): GAGVSQSPSNKVTEKGKDVELRCDPISGHTALYWYRQSLGQGLEFLIYFQGNSAPDKSGLPSDRFSAERTGGSVSTLTIQRTQQEDSAVYLCASSLLAGWAANTGELFFGEGSRLTVL.

J is TRBJ2-1 and V is TRBV20-1, with TRBD2 matching over 8 bases. Germline CDR1 DFQATT, CDR2 SNEGSKA (reference sequence). V was pared by 3 bases and J by 2 bases, with 3 bases of the junction left unmatched. This CDR3 is 14 amino acids long. The CDR3 protein is CSARRREAYNEQFF. CDR3 DNA sequence: TGCAGTGCTAGGCGGCGGGAGGCCTACAATGAGCAGTTCTTC.

This clonotype occurred a few times. The chain uses TRBV11-2 and TRBJ1-4; 8 bases map to TRBD1. The CDR3 length is 16 residues. V was clipped by 4 bases and J by 7 bases; unmatched bases: 11. Germline CDR1 SGHAT, CDR2 FQNNGV. CDR3 region: CASSSKTGALVEKLFF. CDR3 DNA sequence: TGTGCCAGCAGCTCGAAGACAGGGGCACTTGTTGAAAAACTGTTTTTT. Full variable domain (rest looked up from reference TRBV11-2 and TRBJ1-4): EAGVAQSPRYKIIEKRQSVAFWCNPISGHATLYWYQQILGQGPKLLIQFQNNGVVDDSQLPKDRFSAERLKGVDSTLKIQPAKLEDSAVYLCASSSKTGALVEKLFFGSGTQLSVL.

This clonotype was observed at least ten times. The chain is built from TRBV12-3 or TRBV12-4 and TRBJ1-5; TRBD1 matches 9 bases. J gave up 4 bases and V 2 bases, and 3 bases lay outside the gene matches. This CDR3 region has 15 residues. This CDR3 is CASSLRGQGNQPQHF. CDR3 bases: TGTGCCAGCAGTTTAAGGGGACAGGGTAATCAGCCCCAGCATTTT.

This chain connects TRBV12-3 or TRBV12-4 to TRBJ2-7; TRBD1 matches at 7 bases. Trimming removed 5 bases from V and 6 bases from J; junction bases left unmatched: 4. The CDR3 runs 12 residues. Here the CDR3 reads CASSRQGFEQYF. The DNA of the CDR3 is TGTGCCAGCAGTAGACAGGGTTTCGAGCAGTACTTC.

This clonotype was seen repeatedly, ten times or more. The chain carries TRBV5-1 and TRBJ2-5; D not certain. The germline V gene has CDR1 SGHRS and CDR2 YFSETQ. Between the trimmed V and J ends, which lost 0 bases and 4 bases, there was a span of 7 bases. There are 13 residues in the CDR3. CDR3 in amino acids: CASSLGGGETQYF. CDR3 bases: TGCGCCAGCAGCTTGGGAGGTGGAGAGACCCAGTACTTC.